This TCR beta chain was found in a study of cytomegalovirus exposure and HLA in healthy donors. PCR was performed using 60 Vbeta and 13 Jbeta primers. The table came from immunoSEQ multiplex PCR; TCRdb's copy has only in-frame clones and leaves some out. The sample holds some 150,000 clones, roughly two thirds seen once. Whole-study results and caveats: DRB1 showed the most TCR associations and HLA-C the fewest in a later analysis, as rates varied by HLA locus.

Trimming took 4 bases from V and 9 from J; bases not matched to a gene: 7. CDR3 length: 13 amino acids. Germline V lookup: CDR1 SEHNR, CDR2 FQNEAQ (reference sequence). This clone was counted a few times. Its antigen is still unknown. V gene TRBV7-9 combines with J gene TRBJ1-2; the match to TRBD1 covers 8 bases. This clonotype was sampled from a woman aged 25 to 39 in good health and CMV-seronegative. Specimen: PBMCs. This chain's CDR3 is CASSSQGADRYTF. In DNA, the CDR3 is TGTGCCAGCAGCTCCCAGGGGGCCGACCGCTACACCTTC.